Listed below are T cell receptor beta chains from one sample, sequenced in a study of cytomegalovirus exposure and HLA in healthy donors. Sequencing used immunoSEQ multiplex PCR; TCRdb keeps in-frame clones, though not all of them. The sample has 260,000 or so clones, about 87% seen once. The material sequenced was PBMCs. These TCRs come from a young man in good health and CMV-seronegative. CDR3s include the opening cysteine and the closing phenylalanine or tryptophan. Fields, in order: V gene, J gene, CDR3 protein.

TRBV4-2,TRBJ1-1,CASSQDRRNTEAFF
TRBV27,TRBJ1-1,CASSLRPGTGSTEAFF
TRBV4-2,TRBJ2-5,CASSQDLLAGGIRGAQYF
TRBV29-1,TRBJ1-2,CSVPGDVGYTF
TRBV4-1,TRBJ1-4,CASSRGATNEKLFF
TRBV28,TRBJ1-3,CASSLAISGNTIYF
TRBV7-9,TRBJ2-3,CASSLVPGRLTDTQYF
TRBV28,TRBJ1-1,CASEGERVWKSTEAFF
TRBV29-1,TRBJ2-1,CSVEWDRSYNEQFF
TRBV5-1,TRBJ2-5,CASSPGLAGGRGETQYF
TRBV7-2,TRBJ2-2,CASSSDSRGNTGELFF
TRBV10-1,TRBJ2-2,CASSGTGSTGELFF
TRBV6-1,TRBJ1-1,CASRRDWHTEAFF
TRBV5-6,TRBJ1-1,CASSLGDTQKAFF
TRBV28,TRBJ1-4,CASSLVGGLATNEKLFF
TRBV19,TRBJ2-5,CASSMWTGSQDGTQYF
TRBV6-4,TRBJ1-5,CASSATTELNQPQHF
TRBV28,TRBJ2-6,CASSGTAGANVLTF
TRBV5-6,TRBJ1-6,CASSRGNSPLHF
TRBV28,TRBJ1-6,CASSSSESGSPLHF
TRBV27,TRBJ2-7,CASSLPGSEQYF
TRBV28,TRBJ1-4,CASSAGTGLEKLFF
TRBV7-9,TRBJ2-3,CASRRIRGKGTDTQYF
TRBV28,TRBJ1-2,CASSPGQGADYGYTF
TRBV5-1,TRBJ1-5,CASSLAPRVRNQPQHF
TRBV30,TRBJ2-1,CAWTASAAGREFF
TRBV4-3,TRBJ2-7,CASSPTVTGSYEQYF
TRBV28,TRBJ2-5,CASSLGADGETQYF
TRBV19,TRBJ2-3,CASSIRSRDTQYF
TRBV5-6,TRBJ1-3,CASSLGFSGNTIYF
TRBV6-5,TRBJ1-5,CASSNTGGVQPQHF
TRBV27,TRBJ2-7,CASSGPGQDYEQYF
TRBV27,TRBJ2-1,CASRAGATSYNEQFF
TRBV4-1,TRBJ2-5,CASSQQRGQETQYF
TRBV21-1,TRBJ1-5,CASGPRDRGNQPQHF
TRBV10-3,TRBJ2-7,CAISELRIRQGKDEQYF
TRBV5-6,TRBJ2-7,CASSAASSYEQYF
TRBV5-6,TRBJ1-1,CASSWTMEFEAFF
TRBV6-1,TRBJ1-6,CASASGTSLWSPLHF
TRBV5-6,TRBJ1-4,CASSLGRGEKLFF
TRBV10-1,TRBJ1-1,CASSPAGKPDTEAFF
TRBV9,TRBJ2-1,CASNAGTYNEQFF
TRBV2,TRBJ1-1,CASSGGADTEAFF
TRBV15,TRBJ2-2,CATSRASTSGGATGELFF
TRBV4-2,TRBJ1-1,CASSHPGQGAAAEAFF
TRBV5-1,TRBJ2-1,CASSFSYNEQFF
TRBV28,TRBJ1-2,CASNTIGAGVSNYGYTF
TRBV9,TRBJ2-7,CASSVGGSSYEQYF
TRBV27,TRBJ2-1,CASSPFTYNEQFF
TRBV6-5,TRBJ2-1,CASSYSTGTPYNEQFF
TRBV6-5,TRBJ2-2,CASSQGVRTGELFF
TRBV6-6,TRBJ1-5,CASGTFRDNQPQHF
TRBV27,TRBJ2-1,CASSLSLGGSPYNEQFF